This is a list of T cell receptor beta chains from one sample in a study of shared clonotypes between healthy human individuals. The protocol was immunoSEQ multiplex PCR, while the TCRdb copy is restricted to in-frame clones and leaves out a portion. The data show about 2.1 million clones, with about 94% seen just once and less than 2% held by the top ten. The sample taken for sequencing was naive CD8+ T cells from PBMCs. These receptors originate from a man aged 18 to 29 in good health. Some clones in this sample may be carry-over from other donors' samples. CDR3s include the opening cysteine and the closing phenylalanine or tryptophan.

CASTRTGDNSPLHF	TRBV6-5	TRBJ1-6
CASSRRDNQETQYF	TRBV18	TRBJ2-5
CASSISRNTEAFF	TRBV19	TRBJ1-1
CASSLIRRGENYGYTF	TRBV7-8	TRBJ1-2
CSVAQGYGYTF	TRBV29-1	TRBJ1-2
CASSLEVDYEQYF	TRBV7-9	.
CASSGSDGGGAYNSPLHF	TRBV13	TRBJ1-6
CASSRGWGIHTEAFF	TRBV27	TRBJ1-1
CASSGGREIEREQYF	TRBV5-1	TRBJ2-7
CASSLGGARGDEQYF	TRBV19	TRBJ2-7
CASSSPGQSSSYEQYF	TRBV27	TRBJ2-7
CASSYSAPIVKRTQYF	TRBV6-5	TRBJ2-5
CASSLKLGGGLNTEAFF	TRBV7-3	TRBJ1-1
CASSQDWGAGETQYF	TRBV14	TRBJ2-5
CASSNRDRSYEQYF	TRBV11-2	TRBJ2-7
CASSLAGLAVYEQYF	TRBV7-9	TRBJ2-7
CASSLWLAGAGNEQFF	TRBV5-5	TRBJ2-1
CASSRLTDTQYF	TRBV28	TRBJ2-3
CASSEKTVSSYEQYF	TRBV2	TRBJ2-7
CASSLGRSGRAYEQYF	TRBV13	TRBJ2-7
CASSPGLAGEETQYF	TRBV11-2	TRBJ2-5
CASSAHREGANEKLFF	TRBV9	TRBJ1-4
CASSHQPSARSYEQYF	TRBV27	TRBJ2-7
CAISDPARVAGVLEQYF	TRBV10-3	TRBJ2-7
CASSLPGRNEQFF	TRBV27	TRBJ2-1
CASSFLGNEQFF	TRBV27	TRBJ2-1
CSAQGDRGYGYTF	TRBV29-1	TRBJ1-2